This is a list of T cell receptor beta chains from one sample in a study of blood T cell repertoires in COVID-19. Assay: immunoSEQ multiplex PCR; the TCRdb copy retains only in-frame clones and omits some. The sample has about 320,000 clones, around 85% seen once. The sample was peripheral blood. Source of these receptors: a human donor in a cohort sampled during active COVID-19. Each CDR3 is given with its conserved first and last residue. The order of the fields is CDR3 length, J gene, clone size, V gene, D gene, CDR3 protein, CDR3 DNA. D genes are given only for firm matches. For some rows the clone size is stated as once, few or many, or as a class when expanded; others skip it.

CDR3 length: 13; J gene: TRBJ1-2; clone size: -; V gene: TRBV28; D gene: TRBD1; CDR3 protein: CASSFRDSYGYTF; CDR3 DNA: TGTGCCAGCAGTTTCCGGGACAGCTATGGCTACACCTTC
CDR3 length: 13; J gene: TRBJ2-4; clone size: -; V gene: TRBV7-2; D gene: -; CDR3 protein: CASSSTRRDIQYF; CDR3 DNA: TGTGCCAGCAGCTCTACCCGAAGAGACATTCAGTACTTC
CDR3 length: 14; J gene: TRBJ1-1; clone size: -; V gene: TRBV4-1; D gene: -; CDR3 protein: CASSQERPAIEAFF; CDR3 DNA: TGCGCCAGCAGCCAAGAGAGGCCGGCAATTGAAGCTTTCTTT
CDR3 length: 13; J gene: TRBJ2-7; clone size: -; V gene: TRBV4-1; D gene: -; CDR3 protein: CASSQSEGYEQYF; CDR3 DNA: TGCGCCAGCAGCCAATCCGAGGGCTACGAGCAGTACTTC
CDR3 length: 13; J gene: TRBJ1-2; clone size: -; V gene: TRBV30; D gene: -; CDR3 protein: CAWSMEVGYGYTF; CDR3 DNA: TGTGCCTGGAGTATGGAGGTGGGCTATGGCTACACCTTC
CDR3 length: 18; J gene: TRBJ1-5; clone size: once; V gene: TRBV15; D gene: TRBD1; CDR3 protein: CATSRRTGTGVGNQPQHF; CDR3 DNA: TGTGCCACCAGCAGACGAACCGGGACAGGGGTCGGCAATCAGCCCCAGCATTTT
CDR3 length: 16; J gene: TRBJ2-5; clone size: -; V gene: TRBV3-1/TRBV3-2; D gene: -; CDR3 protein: CASSQDPMQGMETQYF; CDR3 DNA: TGTGCCAGCAGCCAAGATCCAATGCAGGGTATGGAGACCCAGTACTTC
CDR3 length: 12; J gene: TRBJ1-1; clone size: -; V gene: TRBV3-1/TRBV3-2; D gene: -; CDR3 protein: CASSQTRTEAFF; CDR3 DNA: TGTGCCAGCAGCCAAACAAGAACTGAAGCTTTCTTT
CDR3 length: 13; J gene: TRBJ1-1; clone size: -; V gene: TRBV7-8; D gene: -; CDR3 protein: CASSGGVLTEAFF; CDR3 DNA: TGTGCCAGCAGCGGGGGGGTCCTCACTGAAGCTTTCTTT
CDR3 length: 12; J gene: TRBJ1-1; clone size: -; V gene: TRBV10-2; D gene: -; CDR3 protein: CASQARHLEAFF; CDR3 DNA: TGCGCCAGCCAAGCTCGACACCTTGAAGCTTTCTTT
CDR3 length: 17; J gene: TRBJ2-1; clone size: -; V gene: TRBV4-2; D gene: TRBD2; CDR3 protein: CASSQDVAGTTYNEQFF; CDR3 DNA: TGTGCCAGCAGCCAGGACGTAGCGGGGACCACCTACAATGAGCAGTTCTTC
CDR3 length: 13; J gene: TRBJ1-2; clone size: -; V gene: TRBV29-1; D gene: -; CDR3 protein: CSVGSKQGFGYTF; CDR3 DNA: TGCAGCGTTGGGAGCAAGCAGGGTTTTGGCTACACCTTC
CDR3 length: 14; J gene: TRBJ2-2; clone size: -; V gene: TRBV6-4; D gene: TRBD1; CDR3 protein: CASRRQGAIGELFF; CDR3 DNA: TGTGCCAGCAGGAGACAGGGGGCAATCGGGGAGCTGTTTTTT
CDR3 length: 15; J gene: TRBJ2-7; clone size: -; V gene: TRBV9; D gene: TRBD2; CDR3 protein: CASSVAAGGPDEQYF; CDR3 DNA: TGTGCCAGCAGCGTAGCAGCGGGGGGGCCTGACGAGCAGTACTTC
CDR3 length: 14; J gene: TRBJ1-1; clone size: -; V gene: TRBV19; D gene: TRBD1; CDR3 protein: CASSITGVNTEAFF; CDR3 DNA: TGTGCCAGTAGTATTACAGGGGTGAACACTGAAGCTTTCTTT